These T cell receptor beta chains were read from a single sample in a study of a mutant IDH1 vaccine in newly diagnosed glioma. The protocol was immunoSEQ multiplex PCR, while the TCRdb copy is restricted to in-frame clones and leaves out a portion. The profile covers 50,000 to 70,000 clones, with about 80% appearing a single time and 2.5% to 3.5% taken by the ten largest. Their recognized antigens are unknown. The sequenced sample was PBMCs, obtained from a glioma patient whose treatment included an IDH1 peptide vaccine. These TCRs come from a young woman with glioma. Some clones in this sample may be carry-over from other donors' samples. CDR3s include the opening cysteine and the closing phenylalanine or tryptophan. The D gene is left open where the match is weak. Expanded clones get a size class; other rows say once, few or many, or leave the size out.

clone size	V gene	D gene	J gene	CDR3 length	CDR3 protein	CDR3 DNA
NA	TRBV7-6	TRBD2	TRBJ2-6	17	CASSLGLAGAGANVLTF	TGTGCCAGCAGCTTAGGACTAGCGGGAGCTGGGGCCAACGTCCTGACTTTC
NA	TRBV7-9	TRBD2	TRBJ2-1	15	CASSLGLGLAFEQFF	TGTGCCAGCAGCTTAGGTTTGGGACTAGCATTTGAGCAGTTCTTC
once	TRBV11-2	NA	TRBJ2-7	14	CASSFGGLAYEQYF	TGTGCCAGCAGCTTTGGGGGGCTGGCCTACGAGCAGTACTTC
NA	TRBV2	TRBD2	TRBJ2-7	14	CASSEEVAGYEQYF	TGTGCCAGCAGTGAAGAGGTAGCGGGGTACGAGCAGTACTTC
NA	TRBV6-4	TRBD1	TRBJ2-2	14	CASSGQGNTGELFF	TGTGCCAGCAGTGGACAGGGGAACACCGGGGAGCTGTTTTTT
NA	TRBV30	NA	TRBJ1-4	13	CAWSGVLGEKLFF	TGTGCCTGGAGTGGGGTTCTCGGGGAAAAACTGTTTTTT
few	TRBV7-2	NA	TRBJ2-2	15	CASSLGPKSGGELFF	TGTGCCAGCAGCTTAGGGCCCAAGTCCGGCGGGGAGCTGTTTTTT
NA	TRBV18	NA	TRBJ2-5	12	CASSTPQETQYF	TGTGCCAGCTCAACTCCCCAAGAGACCCAGTACTTC
NA	TRBV6-5	TRBD1	TRBJ2-7	14	CASSTPTGLGEQYF	TGTGCCAGCAGTACGCCGACAGGGTTGGGCGAGCAGTACTTC
NA	TRBV9	NA	TRBJ1-2	13	CASSVGGVHGYTF	TGTGCCAGCAGCGTAGGGGGGGTCCATGGCTACACCTTC
NA	TRBV7-2	TRBD2	TRBJ2-1	16	CASSPSRLASYNEQFF	TGTGCCAGCAGCCCATCGCGACTAGCGTCCTACAATGAGCAGTTCTTC
NA	TRBV4-1	TRBD2	TRBJ2-3	15	CASSQTGLAPDTQYF	TGCGCCAGCAGCCAAACTGGACTAGCTCCAGATACGCAGTATTTT
NA	TRBV9	NA	TRBJ2-1	11	CASSVGAGQFF	TGTGCCAGCAGCGTAGGGGCCGGGCAGTTCTTC
NA	TRBV11-3	NA	TRBJ2-3	17	CASSLDFSETITDTQYF	TGTGCCAGCAGCTTAGATTTTTCGGAAACGATCACAGATACGCAGTATTTT
once	TRBV10-3	NA	TRBJ2-7	17	CAISDIPGTVSSYEQYF	TGTGCCATCAGTGACATTCCCGGGACTGTTAGCTCCTACGAGCAGTACTTC
NA	TRBV2	TRBD1	TRBJ1-1	18	CASRGRDRGTGVNTEAFF	TGTGCCAGCAGGGGACGGGACAGGGGGACGGGTGTGAACACTGAAGCTTTCTTT
NA	TRBV6-5	NA	TRBJ2-7	11	CASSEGYEQYF	TGTGCCAGCAGTGAGGGGTACGAGCAGTACTTC
NA	TRBV7-9	NA	TRBJ2-7	15	CASSSDGSPGYEQYF	TGTGCCAGCAGCTCAGACGGGTCCCCGGGGTACGAGCAGTACTTC
NA	TRBV10-3	NA	TRBJ1-3	14	CATTPDQSGNTIYF	TGTGCCACCACCCCGGACCAGTCTGGAAACACCATATATTTT
NA	TRBV7-2	TRBD1	TRBJ1-4	13	CASSATGEEKLFF	TGTGCCAGCAGCGCGACAGGGGAGGAAAAACTGTTTTTT
NA	TRBV6-4	NA	TRBJ2-7	15	CASSGQCYRSYEQYF	TGTGCCAGCAGTGGGCAGTGTTACAGGTCCTACGAGCAGTACTTC
NA	TRBV30	TRBD1	TRBJ1-2	12	CAFQGGEYGYTF	TGTGCCTTCCAAGGGGGCGAATATGGCTACACCTTC
NA	TRBV4-1	NA	TRBJ2-3	17	CASSQDNGPSRADTQYF	TGCGCCAGCAGCCAAGATAATGGTCCCTCGAGAGCAGATACGCAGTATTTT
few	TRBV9	NA	TRBJ1-6	12	CASSVEGGPLHF	TGTGCCAGCAGCGTCGAGGGGGGACCCCTCCACTTT
NA	TRBV10-1	TRBD1	TRBJ1-2	13	CASSPGQGYGYTF	TGCGCCAGCAGCCCGGGACAGGGATATGGCTACACCTTC
NA	TRBV6-5	TRBD1	TRBJ1-2	14	CASSDREVDYGYTF	TGTGCCAGCAGTGACAGGGAAGTGGACTATGGCTACACCTTC
NA	TRBV5-6	NA	TRBJ2-5	14	CASSGPGVQETQYF	TGTGCCAGCAGCGGGCCGGGGGTCCAAGAGACCCAGTACTTC
NA	TRBV10-2	TRBD2	TRBJ2-1	14	CASSRLAGVDEQFF	TGCGCCAGCAGCCGACTGGCGGGGGTGGATGAGCAGTTCTTC
NA	TRBV2	NA	TRBJ2-3	15	CASGRSPASGDTQYF	TGTGCCAGCGGGAGGAGCCCCGCTTCGGGAGATACGCAGTATTTT
NA	TRBV19	NA	TRBJ1-1	12	CASSMTSTEAFF	TGTGCCAGTAGTATGACTTCGACTGAAGCTTTCTTT
NA	TRBV20-1	NA	TRBJ2-5	11	CSARKPETQYF	TGCAGTGCTAGGAAACCAGAGACCCAGTACTTC
NA	TRBV29-1	NA	TRBJ2-1	17	CSVGIGVAGRPYNEQFF	TGCAGCGTTGGCATAGGAGTGGCGGGTAGACCCTACAATGAGCAGTTCTTC
NA	TRBV30	NA	TRBJ2-1	13	CALRLHRKNEQFF	TGTGCCTTAAGACTCCATCGGAAGAATGAGCAGTTCTTC
few	TRBV2	TRBD2	TRBJ2-1	16	CAIRVREGTSYNEQFF	TGTGCCATCCGGGTGCGGGAGGGGACCTCCTACAATGAGCAGTTCTTC
NA	TRBV2	NA	TRBJ1-3	15	CASKEAGQPGNTIYF	TGTGCCAGCAAAGAGGCAGGGCAGCCCGGAAACACCATATATTTT
few	TRBV5-1	NA	TRBJ1-2	15	CASSLDTLGAYGYTF	TGCGCCAGCAGCTTGGATACCTTGGGGGCCTATGGCTACACCTTC
NA	TRBV7-8	NA	TRBJ1-1	17	CASSFSSRVGLGTEAFF	TGTGCCAGCAGCTTTAGTAGTCGCGTGGGGCTCGGCACTGAAGCTTTCTTT
few	TRBV14	NA	TRBJ1-1	14	CACSIGGAYTEAFF	TGTGCCTGCTCGATCGGGGGGGCGTACACTGAAGCTTTCTTT
NA	TRBV5-1	TRBD1	TRBJ1-1	15	CASSSKGASASEAFF	TGCGCCAGCAGCTCCAAGGGGGCCAGTGCATCTGAAGCTTTCTTT
NA	TRBV30	NA	TRBJ2-2	13	CAWNTENTGELFF	TGTGCCTGGAACACGGAAAACACCGGGGAGCTGTTTTTT
once	TRBV30	TRBD2	TRBJ2-1	19	CAWTWRLTSGRDSYNEQFF	TGTGCCTGGACTTGGCGTTTGACTAGCGGGAGGGATTCCTACAATGAGCAGTTCTTC
once	TRBV6-5	TRBD1	TRBJ2-7	13	CASRPPGQGPIYF	TGTGCCAGCAGGCCCCCGGGACAGGGGCCCATTTACTTC
NA	TRBV7-2	NA	TRBJ1-5	15	CASSLQRGANQPQHF	TGTGCCAGCAGCTTACAACGGGGGGCCAATCAGCCCCAGCATTTT
NA	TRBV30	NA	TRBJ1-1	15	CAWSRRGGVNTEAFF	TGTGCCTGGTCCAGAAGAGGGGGAGTAAACACTGAAGCTTTCTTT
NA	TRBV4-3	TRBD1	TRBJ1-3	17	CASSQDPGGTSGNTIYF	TGCGCCAGCAGCCAAGATCCAGGGGGAACCTCTGGAAACACCATATATTTT
NA	TRBV4-3	NA	TRBJ2-4	16	CASSQRGTLGQNIQYF	TGCGCCAGCAGCCAAAGGGGAACACTGGGACAAAACATTCAGTACTTC
NA	TRBV19	NA	TRBJ1-2	13	CASRDKVLRGYTF	TGTGCCAGCCGGGACAAAGTTCTCCGTGGCTACACCTTC
NA	TRBV9	TRBD2	TRBJ2-7	17	CASSLLPTSGISYEQYF	TGTGCCAGCAGCCTACTCCCAACTAGCGGGATCTCCTACGAGCAGTACTTC
few	TRBV30	TRBD1	TRBJ2-6	17	CAFHRDRTSSGANVLTF	TGTGCCTTCCATCGGGACAGGACTTCCTCTGGGGCCAACGTCCTGACTTTC
NA	TRBV19	TRBD1	TRBJ1-1	15	CASSIQGVGNTEAFF	TGTGCCAGTAGTATTCAGGGGGTTGGGAACACTGAAGCTTTCTTT
NA	TRBV7-8	TRBD1	TRBJ1-1	16	CASSLLTGLMNTEAFF	TGTGCCAGCAGCTTACTGACAGGGCTAATGAACACTGAAGCTTTCTTT
few	TRBV14	NA	TRBJ1-1	15	CASSQDYRMNTEAFF	TGTGCCAGCAGCCAAGATTACAGAATGAACACTGAAGCTTTCTTT
NA	TRBV2	TRBD1	TRBJ1-4	16	CASIFPGDRVIEKLFF	TGTGCCAGCATATTCCCCGGGGACAGAGTTATAGAAAAACTGTTTTTT
once	TRBV29-1	TRBD1	TRBJ2-2	12	CSVVLTGGELFF	TGCAGCGTTGTATTGACAGGGGGGGAGCTGTTTTTT
NA	TRBV6-4	TRBD2	TRBJ2-5	15	CASSQTSGGGETQYF	TGTGCCAGCAGCCAGACTAGCGGGGGAGGCGAGACCCAGTACTTC